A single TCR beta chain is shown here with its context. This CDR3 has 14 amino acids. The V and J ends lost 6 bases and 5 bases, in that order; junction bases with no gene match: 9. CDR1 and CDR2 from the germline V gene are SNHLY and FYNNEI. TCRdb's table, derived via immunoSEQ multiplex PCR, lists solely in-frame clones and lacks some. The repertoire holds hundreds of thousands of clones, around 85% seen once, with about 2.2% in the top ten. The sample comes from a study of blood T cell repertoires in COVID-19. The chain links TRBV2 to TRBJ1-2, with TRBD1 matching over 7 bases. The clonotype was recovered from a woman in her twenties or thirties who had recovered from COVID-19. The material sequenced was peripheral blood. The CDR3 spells CASSRNRGFYGYTF. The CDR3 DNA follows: TGTGCCAGCAGCCGAAACAGGGGATTTTATGGCTACACCTTC.